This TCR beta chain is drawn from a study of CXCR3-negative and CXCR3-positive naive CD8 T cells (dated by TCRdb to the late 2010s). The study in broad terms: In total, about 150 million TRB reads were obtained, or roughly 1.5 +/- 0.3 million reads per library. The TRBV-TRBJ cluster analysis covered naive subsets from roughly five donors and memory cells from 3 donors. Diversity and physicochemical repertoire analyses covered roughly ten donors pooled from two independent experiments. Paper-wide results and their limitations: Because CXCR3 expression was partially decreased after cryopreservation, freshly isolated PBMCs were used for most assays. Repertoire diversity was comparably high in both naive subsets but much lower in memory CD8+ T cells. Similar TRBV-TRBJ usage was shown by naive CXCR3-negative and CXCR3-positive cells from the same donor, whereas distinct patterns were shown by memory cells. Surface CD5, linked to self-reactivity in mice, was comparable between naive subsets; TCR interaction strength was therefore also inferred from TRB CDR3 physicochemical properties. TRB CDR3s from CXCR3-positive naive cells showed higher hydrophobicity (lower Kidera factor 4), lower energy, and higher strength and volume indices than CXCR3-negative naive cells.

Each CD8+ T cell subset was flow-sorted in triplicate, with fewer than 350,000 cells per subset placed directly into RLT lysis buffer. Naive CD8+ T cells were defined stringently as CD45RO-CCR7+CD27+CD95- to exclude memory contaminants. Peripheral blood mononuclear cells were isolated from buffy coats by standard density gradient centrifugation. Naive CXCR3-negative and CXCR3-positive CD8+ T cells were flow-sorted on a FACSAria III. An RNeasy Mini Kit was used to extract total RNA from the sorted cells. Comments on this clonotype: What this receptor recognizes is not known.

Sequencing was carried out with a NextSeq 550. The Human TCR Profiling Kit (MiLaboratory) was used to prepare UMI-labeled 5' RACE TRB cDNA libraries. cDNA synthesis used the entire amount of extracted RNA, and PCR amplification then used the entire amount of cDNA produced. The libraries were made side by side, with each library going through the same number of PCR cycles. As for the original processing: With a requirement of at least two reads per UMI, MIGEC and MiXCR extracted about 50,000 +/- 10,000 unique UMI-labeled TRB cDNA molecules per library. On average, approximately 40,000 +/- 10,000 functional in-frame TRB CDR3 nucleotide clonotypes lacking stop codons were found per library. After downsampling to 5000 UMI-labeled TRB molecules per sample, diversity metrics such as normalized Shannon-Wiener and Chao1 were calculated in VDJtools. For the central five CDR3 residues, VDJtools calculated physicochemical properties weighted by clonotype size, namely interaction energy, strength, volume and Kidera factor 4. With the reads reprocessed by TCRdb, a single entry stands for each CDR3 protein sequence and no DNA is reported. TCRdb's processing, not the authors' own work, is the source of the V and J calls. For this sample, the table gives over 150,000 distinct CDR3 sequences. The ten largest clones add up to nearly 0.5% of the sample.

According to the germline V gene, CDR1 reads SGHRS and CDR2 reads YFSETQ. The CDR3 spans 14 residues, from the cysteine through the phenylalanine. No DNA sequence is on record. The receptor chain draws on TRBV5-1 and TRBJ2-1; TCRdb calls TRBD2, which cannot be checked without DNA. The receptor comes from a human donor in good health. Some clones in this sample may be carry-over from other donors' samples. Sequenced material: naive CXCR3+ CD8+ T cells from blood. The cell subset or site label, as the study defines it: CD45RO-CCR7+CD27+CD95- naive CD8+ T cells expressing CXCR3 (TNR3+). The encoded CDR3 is CASTSTSGYNEQFF.